The 13 T cell receptor beta chains in this list originate from one sample, sequenced in a study of T cells after yellow fever vaccination. TCRdb re-called the 5' RACE reads with MiXCR, one entry per CDR3 protein. The sample holds 400,000 or so distinct CDR3 sequences, around 19% seen once. Here the sequenced sample was PBMCs, taken before the yellow fever booster vaccination. The receptors stem from a man aged 18 to 29 who received the YFV17D yellow fever vaccine.

This clonotype was counted a few times. In DNA form, the CDR3 reads TGCGCCAGCAGCCAAGAAGGGACTAGCGGGGTTTACGAGCAGTACTTC. It specifies CASSQEGTSGVYEQYF. The V and J genes are TRBV4-3 and TRBJ2-7, with 13 nucleotides matching TRBD2. With V trimmed by 0 bases and J by 4 bases, 3 bases remained unmatched. Germline CDR1 LGHNA, CDR2 YSLEER. The CDR3 sequence is 16 residues long.

The V gene is TRBV19, the J gene TRBJ1-1; possible D gene TRBD1, 6 bases. V was trimmed by 0 bases and J by 6 bases, leaving 11 bases between them. Germline V gene sequence: CDR1 LNHDA, CDR2 SQIVND (reference sequence). The CDR3 contains 14 residues. In DNA form, the CDR3 reads TGTGCCAGTAGTATAGACCCCGGACAGTCTGAAGCTTTCTTT. Its protein product is CASSIDPGQSEAFF. The full variable domain, rest sourced from reference TRBV19 and TRBJ1-1, is DGGITQSPKYLFRKEGQNVTLSCEQNLNHDAMYWYRQDPGQGLRLIYYSQIVNDFQKGDIAEGYSVSREKKESFPLTVTSAQKNPTAFYLCASSIDPGQSEAFFGQGTRLTVV.

V is TRBV24-1 and J is TRBJ2-3; D gene ambiguous. The CDR3 has 16 residues. V lost 5 bases and J 0 bases, leaving 14 bases between the germline ends. CDR1 is KGHDR and CDR2 is SFDVKD in the germline V gene. The chain's CDR3 is CATSAPASASTDTQYF. In DNA form, the CDR3 reads TGTGCCACCAGTGCCCCTGCATCGGCTAGCACAGATACGCAGTATTTT.

V usage is TRBV6-2 or TRBV6-3 and J usage is TRBJ2-5; D possibly corresponds to TRBD1 (6 bases). Germline-derived CDR1 and CDR2 are MNHEY and SVGEGT. CDR3 size: 14 residues. V lost 6 bases to trimming and J lost 2 bases, with 13 bases between them. The CDR3 region is CASRPLGQQETQYF. Written as DNA, the CDR3 is TGTGCCAGCAGGCCCCTAGGACAGCAAGAGACCCAGTACTTC.

The chain employs TRBV12-3 or TRBV12-4 and TRBJ1-2, with 8 bases aligning to TRBD1. This CDR3 spans 16 amino acids. The V segment lost 7 bases and the J segment 7 bases; nucleotides outside the gene matches: 17. CDR3 amino acids: CASTPGAQGAFGGYTF. Here the CDR3 DNA reads TGTGCCAGCACCCCGGGGGCCCAGGGGGCCTTCGGTGGCTACACCTTC.

The chain is built from TRBV7-2 and TRBJ1-1; tentative D call: TRBD1 (6 bases). Germline assignment: CDR1 SGHTA and CDR2 FQGNSA. Trimming removed 3 bases from V and 3 bases from J, with 14 bases in between. The CDR3 contains 15 residues. CDR3 sequence (DNA): TGTGCCAGCAGCTTCTTGGGGGCAGGGGACACTGAAGCTTTCTTT. This gives the protein CASSFLGAGDTEAFF.

This clonotype was seen more than once but under ten times. V is TRBV5-1 and J is TRBJ2-5, with D tentatively TRBD1 (6 bases). This CDR3 is 14 amino acids long. The ends were cut back, 2 bases at V and 1 base at J, with 9 bases in the middle. Germline loops: CDR1 SGHRS, CDR2 YFSETQ. The CDR3 sequence: CASSFPDSQETQYF. For the CDR3, the DNA is TGCGCCAGCAGCTTCCCGGACAGCCAAGAGACCCAGTACTTC.

This clonotype appeared a few times. The chain joins TRBV4-3 to TRBJ2-4; D is uncertain. Germline values: CDR1 LGHNA, CDR2 YSLEER. V was clipped by 0 bases and J by 0 bases, with 9 bases between them. This CDR3 region has 16 residues. CDR3: CASSQEYSLAKNIQYF. CDR3 DNA sequence: TGCGCCAGCAGCCAAGAATACAGCCTAGCCAAAAACATTCAGTACTTC.

V usage is TRBV5-4 and J usage is TRBJ2-3; TRBD1 agrees at 7 bases. Looked up from germline, CDR1 is SGHNT and CDR2 is YYREEE (reference sequence). There are 16 residues in the CDR3. The trim removed 4 bases at V and 6 bases at J, leaving 14 bases unmatched. The CDR3 protein is CASSPRGWGIMDTQYF. The CDR3 nucleotides read TGTGCCAGCAGCCCCAGGGGGTGGGGGATTATGGATACGCAGTATTTT.

This clonotype has at least ten counts. V and J are TRBV12-3 or TRBV12-4 and TRBJ2-2, with D possibly matching TRBD2 (5 bases). V shed 5 bases and J shed 4 bases, with 8 bases lying between them. The CDR3 length is 13 residues. The CDR3 nucleotides are TGTGCCAGCAGTCCGGGGTCCACCGGGGAGCTGTTTTTT. Translated: CASSPGSTGELFF.

This clonotype was seen repeatedly, ten times or more. The gene calls are TRBV4-3 and TRBJ1-4; D ambiguous. The CDR3 is 15 residues long. V gave up 0 bases and J gave up 8 bases, with 13 bases separating them. Per germline, CDR1 LGHNA and CDR2 YSLEER. This CDR3 reads CASSQEAEVGEKLFF. CDR3 DNA sequence: TGCGCCAGCAGCCAAGAGGCGGAAGTCGGGGAAAAACTGTTTTTT.

This clonotype was observed a handful of times. The chain has TRBV6-1 and TRBJ2-1, with D uncertain. V gave up 5 bases and J gave up 6 bases, with 2 bases separating them. This CDR3 is built from 10 residues. Germline lookup yields CDR1 MNHNS and CDR2 SASEGT. CDR3 loop: CASSRNEQFF. CDR3 sequence (DNA): TGTGCCAGCAGTCGCAATGAGCAGTTCTTC.

The chain is built from TRBV6-6 and TRBJ2-5; TRBD1 agrees at 9 bases. Trimming removed 6 bases from V and 3 bases from J; junction bases left unmatched: 5. CDR1 MNHNY and CDR2 SVGAGI come from the germline V gene (reference sequence). CDR3 size: 14 residues. CDR3 in DNA: TGTGCCAGCAGACAGGGGGCGTGGGAAGAGACCCAGTACTTC. This sequence encodes CASRQGAWEETQYF.